Detailed here is one T cell receptor beta chain. The repertoire was sequenced with immunoSEQ multiplex PCR; TCRdb's copy has only in-frame clones and lacks some. Altogether about 2.4 million clones are present, over 85% being singletons, with the ten largest covering around 0.37%. This sample is part of a study of shared clonotypes between healthy human individuals. The CDR3 totals 15 residues. V was cut by 1 base and J by 0 bases, with 4 bases left in between. The germline gives CDR1 KGHSH, CDR2 LQKENI. This TCR was recovered from a man between 18 and 35 years old in good health. Some clones in this sample may be carry-over from other donors' samples. This rearrangement joins TRBV18 to TRBJ2-6; no firm D call. The specimen was naive CD4+ T cells from PBMCs. The sample's subset: CD45RA+ positively selected. CDR3 region: CASSPQDSGANVLTF. CDR3 bases: TGTGCCAGCTCACCACAGGACTCTGGGGCCAACGTCCTGACTTTC.